Shown below are 30 T cell receptor beta chains from a single sample sequenced in a study of patients and donors after allogeneic stem cell transplantation. TCRdb reprocessed the RT-PCR reads with MiXCR, giving one entry per CDR3 protein. The sample lists roughly 940,000 distinct CDR3 sequences, roughly 17% seen once, with about 6% in the top ten. The sample was blood, either unsorted or a sorted T cell fraction (not recorded which). The receptors here all came from a human donor who was either an allogeneic HSCT recipient or a stem cell or donor lymphocyte infusion donor (not recorded which). It is not recorded whose cells these are; they may come from a transplant donor.

This chain connects TRBV29-1 to TRBJ2-7; D perhaps matches TRBD1 (7 bases). Germline V CDR1 and CDR2: SQVTM, ANQGSEA. The CDR3 runs 15 residues. V was pared by 4 bases and J by 0 bases, with 16 bases between. The CDR3 DNA reads as TGCAGCGTTGTCGGGGGACAGAGAAGCTCCTACGAGCAGTACTTC. Amino acids: CSVVGGQRSSYEQYF.

A few counts support this clonotype. V usage is TRBV9 and J usage is TRBJ2-1; D may correspond to TRBD1 or TRBD2 (6 bases each). V was shortened by 4 bases and J by 4 bases, with 15 bases between the two germline ends. This CDR3 is built from 15 residues. Germline V gene lookup returns CDR1 SGDLS and CDR2 YYNGEE. The CDR3 is CASSQRGPPYNEQFF. CDR3 coding DNA: TGTGCCAGCAGCCAACGGGGGCCCCCTTACAATGAGCAGTTCTTC.

This clonotype came up a few times. The CDR3 reads CAIRVRSTDTQYF. The CDR3 nucleotides read TGTGCCATCAGAGTCAGGAGCACAGATACGCAGTATTTT. The chain employs TRBV10-3 and TRBJ2-3, with D unclear. CDR1 and CDR2 (germline): ENHRY, SYGVKD. V lost 6 bases and J 0 bases, leaving 7 bases between the germline ends. The CDR3 extends over 13 amino acids.

This clonotype was detected only a few times. J is TRBJ2-1 and V is TRBV29-1; D is ambiguous. The CDR3 covers 13 residues. V was clipped by 6 bases and J by 3 bases, with 12 bases between them. Germline CDR1 reads SQVTM; CDR2 reads ANQGSEA. The CDR3 sequence is CSVVRPNYNEQFF. The CDR3 DNA reads as TGCAGCGTCGTGAGACCTAACTACAATGAGCAGTTCTTC.

V is TRBV20-1 and J is TRBJ2-2; D ambiguous. Germline CDR1 and CDR2: DFQATT and SNEGSKA (reference sequence). Deletions cut 1 base from V and 7 bases from J, with 7 bases between. This CDR3 region has 12 residues. The chain's CDR3 is CSARVVGGELFF. The DNA for the CDR3 is TGCAGTGCTAGAGTAGTGGGCGGGGAGCTGTTTTTT.

This clonotype showed up just a few times. The chain carries TRBV20-1 and TRBJ1-6; D remains unclear. The germline CDR1 and CDR2 sequences are DFQATT and SNEGSKA (reference sequence). Trimming removed 0 bases from V and 10 bases from J, with 13 bases in between. The length of the CDR3 is 14 residues. In DNA form, the CDR3 reads TGCAGTGCTAGAGATCGTCGTACCTGGTCACCCCTCCACTTT. Its translation is CSARDRRTWSPLHF.

This clonotype was detected only a few times. The CDR3 here is CASSPLGGLNQPQHF. CDR3 nucleotides: TGTGCCAGCAGCCCCCTGGGGGGCCTCAATCAGCCCCAGCATTTT. This chain joins TRBV3-1 and TRBJ1-5, with D maybe TRBD1 (6 bases). The CDR3 spans 15 residues. Germline V gives CDR1 LGHDT, CDR2 YNNKEL (reference sequence). V gave up 4 bases and J gave up 3 bases, with 13 bases separating them.

This clonotype was seen more than once but under ten times. The chain joins TRBV12-3 or TRBV12-4 to TRBJ2-7; D might be TRBD2 (6 bases). Trimming shortened V by 6 bases and J by 0 bases, and 18 bases separated the two germline ends. The CDR3 contains 16 residues. This chain's CDR3 is CASSSFFGSDSYEQYF. CDR3 nucleotides: TGTGCCAGCAGCTCCTTTTTCGGGAGTGACTCCTACGAGCAGTACTTC.

This clonotype showed up just a few times. V gene TRBV4-1 combines with J gene TRBJ2-2; D is ambiguous. CDR1 MGHRA and CDR2 YSYEKL come from the germline V gene. The CDR3 contains 14 residues. Trimming stripped 1 base from V and 5 bases from J, with 8 bases between. The CDR3 reads CASSQGVWTGELFF. CDR3 DNA: TGCGCCAGCAGCCAAGGGGTGTGGACCGGGGAGCTGTTTTTT.

The chain joins TRBV10-3 to TRBJ2-1, with D possibly matching TRBD2 (6 bases). The CDR3 sequence is 14 residues long. The germline gives CDR1 ENHRY, CDR2 SYGVKD. V lost 7 bases and J 4 bases, leaving 14 bases between the germline ends. The CDR3 is CAITSERVYNEQFF. The CDR3 bases are TGTGCCATCACCTCGGAGCGGGTTTACAATGAGCAGTTCTTC.

This clonotype was seen repeatedly, ten times or more. V gene TRBV12-3 or TRBV12-4 combines with J gene TRBJ2-1; unclear D gene. The CDR3 is made up of 13 amino acids. The V gene lost 3 bases and the J gene lost 5 bases, with 8 bases spanning the gap. CDR3 sequence: CASSLVVDNEQFF. As DNA, the CDR3 is TGTGCCAGCAGTTTGGTGGTGGACAATGAGCAGTTCTTC.

This clonotype showed up just a few times. The DNA of the CDR3 is TGCAGTGCTAGACAAGACAGGGGGCTGAGCTCCTATAATTCACCCCTCCACTTT. Translated: CSARQDRGLSSYNSPLHF. The rearrangement joins TRBV20-1 to TRBJ1-6; 10 bases are shared with TRBD1. The V segment lost 2 bases and the J segment 0 bases; nucleotides outside the gene matches: 7. CDR3 length equals 18 residues. Germline values: CDR1 DFQATT, CDR2 SNEGSKA (reference sequence).

This clonotype came up a few times. The V gene is TRBV20-1, the J gene TRBJ2-2, with D perhaps TRBD1 (5 bases). Germline CDR1 and CDR2: DFQATT and SNEGSKA (reference sequence). This CDR3 contains 12 residues. V was pared by 3 bases and J by 7 bases, with 9 bases between. As DNA, the CDR3 is TGCAGTGCTAGGAATCAGGGCGGGGAGCTGTTTTTT. This encodes CSARNQGGELFF.

This clonotype was seen many times. The chain is built from TRBV12-3 or TRBV12-4 and TRBJ1-4; TRBD1 matches 9 bases. This CDR3 spans 13 amino acids. The ends lost 6 bases at V and 8 bases at J; junction bases unmatched: 4. CDR3 coding DNA: TGTGCCAGCAGCCGGGACAGGGAGGAAAAACTGTTTTTT. Amino acid sequence: CASSRDREEKLFF.

In its sample, this clonotype was seen a few times. The V call is TRBV20-1, the J call TRBJ1-1; 7 bases are a match to TRBD1. Germline values: CDR1 DFQATT, CDR2 SNEGSKA (reference sequence). CDR3 size: 12 residues. With V trimmed by 6 bases and J by 2 bases, 3 bases remained unmatched. CDR3 nucleotide sequence: TGCAGTGCCGGGACAGAAAACACTGAAGCTTTCTTT. Translating gives CSAGTENTEAFF.

The CDR3: CAIVLNTEAFF. In DNA form, the CDR3 reads TGTGCCATCGTACTAAACACTGAAGCTTTCTTT. The V call is TRBV7-9, the J call TRBJ1-1, with unresolved D. Germline loops: CDR1 SEHNR, CDR2 FQNEAQ (reference sequence). Deletions cut 10 bases from V and 2 bases from J, with 8 bases between. This CDR3 contains 11 residues. The entire variable domain, with the rest obtained from reference TRBV7-9 and TRBJ1-1, is as follows: DTGVSQNPRHKITKRGQNVTFRCDPISEHNRLYWYRQTLGQGPEFLTYFQNEAQLEKSRLLSDRFSAERPKGSFSTLEIQRTEQGDSAMYLCAIVLNTEAFFGQGTRLTVV.

This clonotype was observed a handful of times. The chain carries TRBV18 and TRBJ2-2, with 7 bases matching TRBD1. This CDR3 comprises 15 residues. Germline CDR1 KGHSH, CDR2 LQKENI. V lost 2 bases, J lost 3 bases, and 3 bases stayed unmatched. The CDR3, as DNA: TGTGCCAGCTCACCATTAGGGGGCTACACCGGGGAGCTGTTTTTT. Its translation is CASSPLGGYTGELFF.

This chain uses TRBV28 with TRBJ2-7; 7 bases match TRBD2. The germline V gene encodes CDR1 MDHEN and CDR2 SYDVKM. The CDR3 loop spans 12 amino acids. With V trimmed by 2 bases and J by 5 bases, 0 bases remained unmatched. The chain's CDR3 is CASSLLADEQYF. The CDR3 nucleotides read TGTGCCAGCAGTTTACTAGCGGACGAGCAGTACTTC. Complete variable domain (other parts from reference TRBV28 and TRBJ2-7): DVKVTQSSRYLVKRTGEKVFLECVQDMDHENMFWYRQDPGLGLRLIYFSYDVKMKEKGDIPEGYSVSREKKERFSLILESASTNQTSMYLCASSLLADEQYFGPGTRLTVT.

This clonotype was recorded at least ten times. The chain links TRBV20-1 to TRBJ1-3; possibly TRBD1 for D (5 bases). V lost 5 bases, J lost 9 bases, and 14 bases lay in between. Germline CDR1 is DFQATT and CDR2 is SNEGSKA (reference sequence). The CDR3 is 12 residues long. CDR3 residues: CSAPAPGGTIYF. CDR3 nucleotide sequence: TGCAGTGCTCCAGCCCCGGGGGGCACCATATATTTT.

This clonotype was detected only a few times. The V and J genes are TRBV20-1 and TRBJ2-3; 9 bases are shared with TRBD1. With 3 bases clipped from V and 4 bases from J, the junction kept 5 bases outside the gene matches. Germline values: CDR1 DFQATT, CDR2 SNEGSKA (reference sequence). The CDR3 spans 14 residues. Here the CDR3 DNA reads TGCAGTGCTAGGCCGGGACAGGGTCCAGATACGCAGTATTTT. It is translated as CSARPGQGPDTQYF.

This chain joins TRBV10-3 and TRBJ2-7, with TRBD2 matching 7 bases. This CDR3 comprises 13 residues. Trimming took 3 bases from V and 2 from J; bases not matched to a gene: 1. Germline-derived CDR1 and CDR2 are ENHRY and SYGVKD. The CDR3 loop is CAISEGLAYEQYF. The CDR3, as DNA: TGTGCCATCAGTGAAGGACTAGCCTACGAGCAGTACTTC.

A few counts support this clonotype. The chain combines TRBV24-1 with TRBJ2-1; 14 positions agree with TRBD2. This CDR3 is 18 amino acids long. The J segment lost 1 base and the V segment lost 6 bases, leaving 7 bases of the junction unmatched. Germline V lookup: CDR1 KGHDR, CDR2 SFDVKD. Here the CDR3 DNA reads TGTGCCACCAGTCGAAGGACTAGCGGGAGGAATTCCTACAATGAGCAGTTCTTC. Amino acids: CATSRRTSGRNSYNEQFF.

The V call is TRBV19, the J call TRBJ1-2; D is unresolved. Between the trimmed V and J ends, which lost 3 bases and 1 base, there was a span of 6 bases. Germline V gives CDR1 LNHDA, CDR2 SQIVND (reference sequence). The CDR3 loop spans 13 amino acids. CDR3 sequence reads: CASSISLNYGYTF. The DNA for the CDR3 is TGTGCCAGTAGTATTAGCCTTAACTATGGCTACACCTTC.

The chain carries TRBV29-1 and TRBJ2-6; D is undetermined. Trimming pared 0 bases from V and 2 bases from J, leaving 11 bases between. The CDR3 sequence is 16 residues long. The germline gives CDR1 SQVTM, CDR2 ANQGSEA. The CDR3 region has the DNA TGCAGCGTTGAAGATTGGGCGGTAGCTGGGGCCAACGTCCTGACTTTC. Translating it yields CSVEDWAVAGANVLTF.

This chain links TRBV20-1 with TRBJ2-7; no clear D gene. The V and J ends lost 3 bases and 3 bases respectively, with 15 bases between them. The CDR3 is 14 residues long. Germline lookup yields CDR1 DFQATT and CDR2 SNEGSKA (reference sequence). CDR3 bases: TGCAGTGCTAGGGCCCAGCGTGAATTCTACGAGCAGTACTTC. It translates to CSARAQREFYEQYF.

This clonotype has a handful of counts. V gene TRBV18 combines with J gene TRBJ2-3; no clear D. V was cut by 1 base and J by 0 bases, with 5 bases left in between. The germline CDR1 and CDR2 sequences are KGHSH and LQKENI. The CDR3 totals 14 residues. CDR3: CASSPLQSTDTQYF. The CDR3 DNA follows: TGTGCCAGCTCACCACTGCAGAGCACAGATACGCAGTATTTT. The full variable domain, completed using reference TRBV18 and TRBJ2-3, is NAGVMQNPRHLVRRRGQEARLRCSPMKGHSHVYWYRQLPEEGLKFMVYLQKENIIDESGMPKERFSAEFPKEGPSILRIQQVVRGDSAAYFCASSPLQSTDTQYFGPGTRLTVL.

V usage is TRBV12-3 or TRBV12-4 and J usage is TRBJ1-1; no reliable D call. With 1 base removed from V and 11 bases from J, the gap between germline ends came to 14 bases. There are 13 residues in the CDR3. The CDR3 DNA reads as TGTGCCAGCAGTTTAGAAAAAGGTTTGGGGGCTTTCTTT. Translating gives CASSLEKGLGAFF.

This clonotype came up a few times. The J gene is TRBJ2-7, the V gene TRBV20-1, with TRBD1 as a possible D gene (5 bases). CDR1 DFQATT and CDR2 SNEGSKA come from the germline V gene (reference sequence). V lost 1 base to trimming and J lost 3 bases, with 13 bases between them. This CDR3 has 14 residues. The CDR3 DNA sequence: TGCAGTGCTAGAGTAAGGGGAACTATCTACGAGCAGTACTTC. Translating it yields CSARVRGTIYEQYF.

This clonotype was recorded many times. The chain links TRBV12-3 or TRBV12-4 to TRBJ2-5; 9 bases line up with TRBD1. The CDR3 is 16 residues long. V shed 2 bases and J 0 bases; nucleotides not matched to a gene: 4. Written as DNA, the CDR3 is TGTGCCAGCAGTTTAAGGACAGGGGCCGACCAAGAGACCCAGTACTTC. Protein: CASSLRTGADQETQYF.

This clonotype was counted only a few times. The rearrangement joins TRBV7-2 to TRBJ1-2, with 9 bases fitting TRBD1. The CDR3 is made up of 16 amino acids. V lost 4 bases, J lost 3 bases, and 9 bases stayed unmatched. The germline V gene encodes CDR1 SGHTA and CDR2 FQGNSA. The CDR3 DNA follows: TGTGCCAGCAGCTCGTCAAGGGACAGGGTCCACTATGGCTACACCTTC. Translation: CASSSSRDRVHYGYTF.